This paragraph reports one TCR beta chain. Its target is not known. Measured with immunoSEQ multiplex PCR; TCRdb has only the in-frame clones, and not every one. The table records 100,000 or so clones, around 87% of them present only once. Trimming pared 8 bases from V and 1 base from J, leaving 9 bases between. The V gene's germline CDR1 is SNHLY and CDR2 FYNNEI. This CDR3 spans 12 amino acids. The sample is drawn from a study of T cell responses to AZD1222 COVID-19 vaccine. Study overall: Investigators merged groups given second doses at roughly 4 or roughly 12 weeks. Study-level results: Donors were mostly white British, more females; clonal diversity possibly underestimated. Unmutated variant regions are reportedly targeted by nearly half of spike-specific TCRs.

The chain links TRBV2 to TRBJ2-7; no firm D call. The sequencing used peripheral blood, collected on day 0 of AZD1222 vaccination. This receptor was obtained from an adult in good health. The CDR3: CASEVGSYEQYF. The CDR3 bases are TGTGCCAGCGAGGTTGGGTCCTACGAGCAGTACTTC.